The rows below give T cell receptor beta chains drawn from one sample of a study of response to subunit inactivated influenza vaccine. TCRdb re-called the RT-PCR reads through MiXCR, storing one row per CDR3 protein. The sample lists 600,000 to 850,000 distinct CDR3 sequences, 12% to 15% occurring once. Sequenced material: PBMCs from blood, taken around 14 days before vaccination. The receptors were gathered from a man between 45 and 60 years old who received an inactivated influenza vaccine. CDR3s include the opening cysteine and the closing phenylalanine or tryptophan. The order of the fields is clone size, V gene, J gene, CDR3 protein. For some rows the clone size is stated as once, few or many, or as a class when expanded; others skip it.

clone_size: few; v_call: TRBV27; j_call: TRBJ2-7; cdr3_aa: CASSFSSAGSSYEQYF
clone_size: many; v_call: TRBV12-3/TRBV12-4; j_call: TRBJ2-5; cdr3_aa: CASSLARGAQETQYF
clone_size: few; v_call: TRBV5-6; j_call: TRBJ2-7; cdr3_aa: CASSPTNDEQYF
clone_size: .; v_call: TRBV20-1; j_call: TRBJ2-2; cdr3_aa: CSARDGRGTGTGELFF
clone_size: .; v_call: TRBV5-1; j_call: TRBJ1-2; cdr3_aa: CASSQAQANYGYTF
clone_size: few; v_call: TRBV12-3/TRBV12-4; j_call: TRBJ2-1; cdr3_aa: CASSPSSGGMYNEQFF
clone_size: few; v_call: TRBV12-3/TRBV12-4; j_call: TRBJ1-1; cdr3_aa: CASSFTVGAEAFF
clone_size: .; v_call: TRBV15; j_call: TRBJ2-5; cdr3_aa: CATSRRGNQETQYF
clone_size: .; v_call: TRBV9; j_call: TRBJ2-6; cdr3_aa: CASSVDPTTRTGANVLTF
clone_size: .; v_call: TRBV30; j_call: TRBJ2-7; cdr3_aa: CAWTAVPRTYEQYF
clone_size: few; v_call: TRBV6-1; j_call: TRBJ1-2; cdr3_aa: CASSESGYSSYGYTF
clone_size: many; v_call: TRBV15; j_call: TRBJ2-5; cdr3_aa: CATSRVGYKETQYF
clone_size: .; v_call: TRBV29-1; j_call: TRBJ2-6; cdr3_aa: CSVEVPDSGANVLTF
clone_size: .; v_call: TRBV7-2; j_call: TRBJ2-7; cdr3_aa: CASSSERAYEQYF
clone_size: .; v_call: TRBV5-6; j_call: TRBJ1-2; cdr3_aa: CASSLGQVQTRIYGYTF
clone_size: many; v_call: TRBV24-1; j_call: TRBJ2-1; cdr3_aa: CATSDYTYNEQFF
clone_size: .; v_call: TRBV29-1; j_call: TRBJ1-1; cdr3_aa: CSVETGRVAEAFF
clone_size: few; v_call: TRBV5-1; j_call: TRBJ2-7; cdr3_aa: CASNFGQGAYEQYF
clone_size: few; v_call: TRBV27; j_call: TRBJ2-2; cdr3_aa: CASNRDPWTGELFF
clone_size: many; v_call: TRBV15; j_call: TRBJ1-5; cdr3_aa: CATSRDKGNNQPQHF
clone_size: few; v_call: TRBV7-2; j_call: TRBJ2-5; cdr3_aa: CASSLAGLQESQYF
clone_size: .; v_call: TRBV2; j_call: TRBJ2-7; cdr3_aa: CASSEIRYEQYF
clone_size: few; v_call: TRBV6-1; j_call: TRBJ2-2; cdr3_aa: CASTPETGGPGELFF
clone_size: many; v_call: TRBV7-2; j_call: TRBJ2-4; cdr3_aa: CASSLGTGGLDF
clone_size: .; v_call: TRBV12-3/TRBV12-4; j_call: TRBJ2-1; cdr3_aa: CASSLEGPSYNEQFF
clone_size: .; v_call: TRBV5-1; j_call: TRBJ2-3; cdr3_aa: CASSLTGGVWGTDTQYF
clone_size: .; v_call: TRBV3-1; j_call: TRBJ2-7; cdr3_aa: CASSQEVTLLPYEQYF
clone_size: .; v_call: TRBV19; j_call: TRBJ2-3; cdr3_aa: CASSTPRGLAGEDTQYF
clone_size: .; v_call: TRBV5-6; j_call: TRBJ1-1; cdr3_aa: CASSTRGYETEAFF
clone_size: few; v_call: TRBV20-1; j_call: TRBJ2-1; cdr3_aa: CSARPLAGVSTGEQFF
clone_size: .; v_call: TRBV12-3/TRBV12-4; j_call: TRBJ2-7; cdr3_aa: CASSLAILGGEQYF
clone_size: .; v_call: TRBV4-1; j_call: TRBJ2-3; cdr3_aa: CASRSIQGDTQYF
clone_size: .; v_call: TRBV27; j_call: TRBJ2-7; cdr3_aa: CASSLQSRDFYEQYF
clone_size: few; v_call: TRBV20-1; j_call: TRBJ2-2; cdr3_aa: CSASMLAGERRTPGELFF
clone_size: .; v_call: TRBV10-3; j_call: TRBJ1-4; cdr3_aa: CAIGQGAELFF
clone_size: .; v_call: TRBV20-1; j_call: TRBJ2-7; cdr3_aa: CSARTGVNHEQYF
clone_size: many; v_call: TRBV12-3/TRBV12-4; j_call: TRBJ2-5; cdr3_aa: CASSFPSDQETQYF
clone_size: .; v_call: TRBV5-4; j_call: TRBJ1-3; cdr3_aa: CASSLLQGAGNTIYF
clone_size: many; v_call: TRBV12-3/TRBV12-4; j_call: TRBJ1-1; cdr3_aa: CASSFRGGTEAFF
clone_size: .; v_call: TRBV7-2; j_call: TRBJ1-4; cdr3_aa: CASSLRVGWEKLFF
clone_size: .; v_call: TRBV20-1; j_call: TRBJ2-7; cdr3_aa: CSASSRGLAYEQYF
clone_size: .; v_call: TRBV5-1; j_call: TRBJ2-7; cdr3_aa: CASSSRGLDDEQYF
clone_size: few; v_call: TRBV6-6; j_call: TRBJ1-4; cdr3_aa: CASRLIRGEKLFF
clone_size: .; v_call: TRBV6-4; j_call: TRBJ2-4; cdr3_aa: CASSSLTPQAKNIQYF
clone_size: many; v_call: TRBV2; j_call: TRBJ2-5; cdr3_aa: CASIRGQTQETQYF
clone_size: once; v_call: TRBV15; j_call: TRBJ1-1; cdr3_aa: CATSKVNTEAFF
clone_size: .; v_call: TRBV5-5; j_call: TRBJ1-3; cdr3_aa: CASSSEAQAPGNTIYF
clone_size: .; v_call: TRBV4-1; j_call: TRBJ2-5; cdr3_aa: CASSQGASRGETQYF
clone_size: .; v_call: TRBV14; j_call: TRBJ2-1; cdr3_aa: CASSPTGLAGEGNEQFF
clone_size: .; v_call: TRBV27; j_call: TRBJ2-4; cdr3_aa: CASSLSGNTKNIQYF
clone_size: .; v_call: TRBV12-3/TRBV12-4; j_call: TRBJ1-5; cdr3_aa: CASSSRALNNQPQHF